This T cell receptor beta chain was profiled in a study of blood T cells in healthy people across ages. Each individual donor underwent a draw of approximately 9.8 milliliters of peripheral blood. With regard to this clonotype: The antigen remains unidentified.

General study points: Researchers report that TCR beta diversity correlated strongly with naive T cell percentage. In long-lived donors, naive CD4+ cell counts and diversity exceeded those of aged donors.

CDR1 is SEHNR, CDR2 FQNEAQ, per germline (reference sequence). V was pared by 4 bases and J by 0 bases, with 5 bases of the junction left unmatched. The length of the CDR3 is 16 residues. Sample-barcoded 5' priming and a J-beta primer mix drove a second PCR of roughly 7 to 11 cycles. Through a template-switch adaptor with 12 random nucleotides, each cDNA molecule received a tag. Each CDR3 protein gets one entry after TCRdb re-called the 5' RACE reads with MiXCR. The sample carries approximately 1.5 million distinct CDR3 sequences, roughly a third recorded once. The sequenced sample consisted of blood. This chain connects TRBV7-9 to TRBJ2-1, with 8 bases matching TRBD1. The sequence was collected from a woman aged 30 to 39 in good health. The chain's CDR3 is CASSSIDRGSYNEQFF. The DNA for the CDR3 is TGTGCCAGCAGCTCGATAGACAGGGGCTCCTACAATGAGCAGTTCTTC.